The 32 T cell receptor beta chains listed next were all sequenced from one sample in a study of T cells after yellow fever vaccination. One entry per CDR3 protein, called by TCRdb with MiXCR from the 5' RACE reads. The sample includes 250,000 to 350,000 distinct CDR3 sequences, around 6.8% of them seen just once. The source material was PBMCs, sampled about 41 days after the first yellow fever vaccination. Receptor source: a young man who received the YFV17D yellow fever vaccine.

CDR3 bases: TGTGCCAGCAGCCTGGAGGTGGGCAGGCGATTTTCTGGGGCCAACGTCCTGACTTTC. It translates to CASSLEVGRRFSGANVLTF. The J gene is TRBJ2-6, the V gene TRBV5-4; perhaps TRBD2 as D (5 bases). CDR3 length: 19 amino acids. Trimming removed 4 bases from V and 1 base from J, with 21 bases in between. Germline V gives CDR1 SGHNT, CDR2 YYREEE (reference sequence).

The chain joins TRBV20-1 to TRBJ2-1; no firm D call. From germline, CDR1 is DFQATT and CDR2 SNEGSKA (reference sequence). Trimming removed 7 bases from V and 2 bases from J, with 6 bases in between. The CDR3 loop spans 11 amino acids. This CDR3 is CSGEPYNEQFF. DNA for the CDR3: TGCAGTGGGGAACCCTACAATGAGCAGTTCTTC.

This clonotype was seen only a few times. The chain recombines TRBV5-1 with TRBJ2-7; no reliable D call. The germline V and J ends were trimmed by 5 bases and 5 bases, with 11 bases remaining between them. The germline V gene encodes CDR1 SGHRS and CDR2 YFSETQ. The CDR3 is 12 amino acids. CDR3 in amino acids: CASRATENEQYV. CDR3 bases: TGCGCCAGCAGAGCGACTGAGAACGAGCAGTACGTC.

This clonotype occurred many times. This chain links TRBV5-1 with TRBJ2-1; D not certain. The CDR3 is 13 residues long. V dropped 0 bases and J dropped 7 bases, with 8 bases sitting between them. CDR1 SGHRS and CDR2 YFSETQ come from the germline V gene. CDR3 DNA: TGCGCCAGCAGCTTGGCCCCTACGAATGAGCAGTTCTTC. As protein: CASSLAPTNEQFF.

This clonotype was observed a handful of times. The chain recombines TRBV12-3 or TRBV12-4 with TRBJ1-2; D is unresolved. The CDR3 sequence is 16 residues long. Trimming cost V 1 base and J 1 base, with 13 bases left between them. The CDR3 is CASSLGSVRGNYGYTF. In nucleotides, the CDR3 is TGTGCCAGCAGTTTAGGTAGCGTTCGTGGTAACTATGGCTACACCTTC.

The chain couples TRBV6-5 to TRBJ2-5; weak D call: TRBD1 (6 bases). The length of the CDR3 is 15 residues. Trimming removed 4 bases from V and 0 bases from J, with 12 bases in between. From germline, CDR1 is MNHEY and CDR2 SVGAGI. The CDR3 DNA sequence: TGTGCCAGCAGTTCAATTACAGGGTACCAAGAGACCCAGTACTTC. Residues: CASSSITGYQETQYF.

This clonotype was counted many times. This rearrangement joins TRBV15 to TRBJ2-1, with D perhaps being TRBD1 or TRBD2 (5 bases each). Germline assignment: CDR1 LNHNV and CDR2 YYDKDF (reference sequence). With 4 bases removed from V and 5 bases from J, the gap between germline ends came to 9 bases. CDR3 length: 13 residues. The CDR3 DNA reads TGTGCCACCAGCACGGGGCCACACAATGAGCAGTTCTTC. It specifies CATSTGPHNEQFF. Supplemented by reference TRBV15 and TRBJ2-1, the full variable domain reads DAMVIQNPRYQVTQFGKPVTLSCSQTLNHNVMYWYQQKSSQAPKLLFHYYDKDFNNEADTPDNFQSRRPNTSFCFLDIRSPGLGDTAMYLCATSTGPHNEQFFGPGTRLTVL.

The genes are TRBV9 and TRBJ2-7; weak D call: TRBD1 (5 bases). CDR3 length: 15 amino acids. V shed 3 bases and J shed 0 bases, with 13 bases lying between them. CDR1 is SGDLS and CDR2 is YYNGEE in the germline V gene. Here the CDR3 reads CASSATAEASYEQYF. The CDR3, as DNA: TGTGCCAGCAGCGCGACAGCTGAGGCCTCCTACGAGCAGTACTTC.

The chain is built from TRBV4-1 and TRBJ2-5; the match to TRBD1 covers 7 bases. This CDR3 has 15 residues. V gave up 4 bases and J gave up 2 bases; unmatched junction bases: 7. CDR1 and CDR2 from the germline V gene are MGHRA and YSYEKL. The CDR3 loop is CASSRQGQGQETQYF. The CDR3 bases are TGCGCCAGCAGCCGACAGGGTCAAGGTCAAGAGACCCAGTACTTC.

This clonotype was counted between two and nine times. V usage is TRBV4-3 and J usage is TRBJ2-1, with D unresolved. This CDR3 has 15 amino acids. In germline, CDR1 is LGHNA, CDR2 YSLEER. V lost 0 bases and J lost 4, with 10 bases in between. DNA of the CDR3: TGCGCCAGCAGCCAAGATTCGGCAATATACAATGAGCAGTTCTTC. This translates into CASSQDSAIYNEQFF.

Only a few counts were recorded for this clonotype. This chain joins TRBV3-1 and TRBJ2-4, with D possibly matching TRBD1 (5 bases). The CDR3 is made up of 15 amino acids. Germline assignment: CDR1 LGHDT and CDR2 YNNKEL (reference sequence). V was trimmed by 3 bases and J by 2 bases, leaving 11 bases between them. DNA of the CDR3: TGTGCCAGCAGCCATTCAGGGAATTCCAAAAACATTCAGTACTTC. Protein product: CASSHSGNSKNIQYF.

J is TRBJ2-2 and V is TRBV20-1, with D perhaps matching TRBD2 (5 bases). The CDR3 runs 16 residues. Germline V gene lookup returns CDR1 DFQATT and CDR2 SNEGSKA (reference sequence). Trimming shortened V by 1 base and J by 4 bases, and 16 bases separated the two germline ends. The CDR3 protein is CSARGSGLAVTGELFF. The CDR3 DNA is TGCAGTGCTAGAGGGTCGGGCCTAGCTGTCACCGGGGAGCTGTTTTTT.

This clonotype showed up just a few times. The chain has TRBV27 and TRBJ2-5, with 8 bases lining up with TRBD2. V lost 6 bases and J lost 3; bases outside the gene matches: 3. This CDR3 is built from 13 residues. Germline CDR1 and CDR2: MNHEY and SMNVEV (reference sequence). The CDR3 DNA reads TGTGCCAGCAGAGAAGCGGGGGAAGAGACCCAGTACTTC. It is translated as CASREAGEETQYF.

The chain recombines TRBV12-3 or TRBV12-4 with TRBJ1-1, with no clear D. V lost 7 bases to trimming and J lost 4 bases, with 13 bases between them. The CDR3 is made up of 13 amino acids. The CDR3 coding sequence is TGTGCCAGCACCACAAGGGCGGCCACTGAAGCTTTCTTT. Amino acids: CASTTRAATEAFF.

This clonotype was detected ten times or more. The CDR3 sequence is CASSLSVVGQGFGYTF. CDR3 DNA: TGTGCCAGCAGTTTATCTGTCGTGGGACAGGGGTTTGGCTACACCTTC. This chain connects TRBV12-3 or TRBV12-4 to TRBJ1-2, with 10 nucleotides matching TRBD1. Germline trimming cut 2 bases from V and 7 bases from J; bases unmatched to any gene: 10. The CDR3 has 16 amino acids.

This clonotype was detected ten times or more. This sequence joins TRBV7-2 and TRBJ2-2; D is perhaps TRBD2 (5 bases). CDR1 and CDR2 from the germline V gene are SGHTA and FQGNSA. The V end was cut by 5 bases, the J end by 5 bases, with 9 bases between. There are 13 residues in the CDR3. CDR3 bases: TGTGCCAGCAGCAAGGGAGTTACCGGGGAGCTGTTTTTT. This sequence encodes CASSKGVTGELFF.

This clonotype was seen a few times. The chain couples TRBV5-5 to TRBJ1-1, with D tentatively TRBD1 (6 bases). The CDR3 consists of 15 residues. Trimming cost V 4 bases and J 0 bases, with 13 bases left between them. CDR1 is SGHKS, CDR2 YYEKEE, per germline (reference sequence). The CDR3 DNA follows: TGTGCCAGCAGCCGCGAACGGGACATGAACACTGAAGCTTTCTTT. This sequence encodes CASSRERDMNTEAFF.

The chain uses TRBV20-1 and TRBJ2-7, with D tentatively TRBD1 (6 bases). Germline loops: CDR1 DFQATT, CDR2 SNEGSKA (reference sequence). This CDR3 has 13 residues. With 1 base removed from V and 6 bases from J, the gap between germline ends came to 13 bases. The CDR3 here is CSARAGAILEQYF. CDR3 nucleotide sequence: TGCAGTGCTAGAGCAGGGGCGATCCTCGAGCAGTACTTC.

The sample holds many counts of this clonotype. The chain carries TRBV12-3 or TRBV12-4 and TRBJ2-7; D possibly corresponds to TRBD1 (7 bases). The CDR3 is 15 residues long. V lost 6 bases to trimming and J lost 3 bases, with 18 bases between them. The CDR3 coding sequence is TGTGCCAGCAGCCTAGGTTACAGGGGACTCTACGAGCAGTACGTC. Translation gives CASSLGYRGLYEQYV.

A few counts support this clonotype. The chain employs TRBV24-1 and TRBJ2-5; 10 bases agree with TRBD1. Germline lookup yields CDR1 KGHDR and CDR2 SFDVKD. The CDR3 loop spans 16 amino acids. V lost 4 bases to trimming and J lost 5 bases; unmatched junction nucleotides: 9. CDR3 in DNA: TGTGCCACCAGTGACACCGGGACAGGGGATGGGGAGACCCAGTACTTC. As protein: CATSDTGTGDGETQYF.

This clonotype was recorded at least ten times. The genes are TRBV7-2 and TRBJ2-5; 9 nucleotides line up with TRBD2. Trimming at V came to 5 bases and at J to 0 bases, leaving 4 bases not matched to a gene. This CDR3 spans 15 amino acids. Germline V gives CDR1 SGHTA, CDR2 FQGNSA. CDR3 protein: CASSISGGYQETQYF. CDR3 nucleotides: TGTGCCAGCAGCATTAGCGGGGGCTACCAAGAGACCCAGTACTTC.

This clonotype was seen a few times. This rearrangement joins TRBV5-1 to TRBJ1-2; 10 bases match TRBD1. J was trimmed by 7 bases and V by 4 bases; bases with no gene match: 7. The CDR3 totals 14 residues. From germline, CDR1 is SGHRS and CDR2 YFSETQ. CDR3 sequence reads: CASSPGTGERGYTF. The CDR3 nucleotides read TGCGCCAGCAGCCCGGGGACAGGGGAGCGTGGCTACACCTTC.

This clonotype was recorded many times. The rearrangement joins TRBV6-5 to TRBJ1-1; no definite D call. The V end lost 5 bases, the J end lost 1 base, and 17 bases lay between the germline ends. Germline CDR1 is MNHEY and CDR2 is SVGAGI. The CDR3 sequence is 16 residues long. CDR3 nucleotides: TGTGCCAGCAGTCTTTCCACGGTCGGATGGAACACTGAAGCTTTCTTT. Its translation is CASSLSTVGWNTEAFF.

This clonotype was detected a few times. The J gene is TRBJ1-5, the V gene TRBV20-1; a possible D gene is TRBD1 (5 bases). The ends were cut back, 5 bases at V and 5 bases at J, with 13 bases in the middle. CDR1 and CDR2 (germline): DFQATT, SNEGSKA (reference sequence). This CDR3 contains 13 residues. CDR3 coding DNA: TGCAGTGCTTCCCGCCCGGGGGATCAGCCCCAGCATTTT. Translated, it gives CSASRPGDQPQHF.

The chain joins TRBV12-3 or TRBV12-4 to TRBJ1-6, with TRBD1 identical over 9 bases. The CDR3 extends over 15 amino acids. Unmatched junction bases numbered 3, after V lost 4 bases and J lost 5 bases. The CDR3 bases are TGTGCCAGCAGTTCACGACAGGGGGATAATTCACCCCTCCACTTT. Its translation is CASSSRQGDNSPLHF.

This clonotype came up once. This chain links TRBV2 with TRBJ2-3, with D maybe TRBD1 (5 bases). CDR3 length equals 15 residues. Germline CDR1 is SNHLY and CDR2 is FYNNEI. V was trimmed by 8 bases and J by 2 bases, leaving 17 bases between them. CDR3 sequence reads: CASGVTLTDTDTQYF. For the CDR3, the DNA is TGTGCCAGCGGCGTTACGCTGACAGACACAGATACGCAGTATTTT.

This clonotype was observed at least ten times. This sequence joins TRBV4-2 and TRBJ1-4, with 7 bases fitting TRBD1. The CDR3 totals 15 residues. The J segment lost 8 bases and the V segment lost 4 bases, leaving 10 bases of the junction unmatched. Germline V gene lookup returns CDR1 LGHNA and CDR2 YNFKEQ. This CDR3 is CASSPARGPGEKLFF. In DNA form, the CDR3 reads TGTGCCAGCAGCCCCGCGAGGGGGCCGGGAGAAAAACTGTTTTTT.

This clonotype came up a few times. The gene calls are TRBV2 and TRBJ2-6, with 12 bases aligning to TRBD2. CDR3 size: 18 residues. V shed 6 bases, J shed 0 bases, and the junction held 6 bases outside the gene matches. From germline, CDR1 is SNHLY and CDR2 FYNNEI. The CDR3 loop reads CASSETSGGYSGANVLTF. CDR3 bases: TGTGCCAGCAGCGAAACTAGCGGGGGGTACTCTGGGGCCAACGTCCTGACTTTC.

This clonotype was detected ten times or more. V and J are TRBV16 and TRBJ2-5; the D gene is possibly TRBD2 (6 bases). Trimming took off 0 bases at V and 7 bases at J, with 12 bases between the two ends. The CDR3 sequence is 14 residues long. The germline CDR1 and CDR2 sequences are KGHSY and FQNENV. CDR3 protein: CASSQSGGSGTQYF. CDR3 nucleotides: TGTGCCAGCAGCCAATCAGGAGGGTCCGGGACCCAGTACTTC.

Relative to its sample, this clonotype is medium-sized (0.01 to 0.1%). V and J are TRBV5-1 and TRBJ2-6; TRBD1 matches 8 bases. Germline V gene lookup returns CDR1 SGHRS and CDR2 YFSETQ. This CDR3 is 15 amino acids long. V shed 0 bases and J 12 bases; nucleotides not matched to a gene: 8. The CDR3 region has the DNA TGCGCCAGCAGCTTGGAATGGACAGGGATGGGCGTCCTGACTTTC. Translating it yields CASSLEWTGMGVLTF. The variable domain in full, completed from reference TRBV5-1 and TRBJ2-6, reads KAGVTQTPRYLIKTRGQQVTLSCSPISGHRSVSWYQQTPGQGLQFLFEYFSETQRNKGNFPGRFSGRQFSNSRSEMNVSTLELGDSALYLCASSLEWTGMGVLTFGAGSRLTVL.

In this sample, this clonotype turned up a few times. The CDR3 sequence: CASSRMGGNEQFF. CDR3 nucleotides: TGTGCCAGCAGTAGAATGGGGGGCAATGAGCAGTTCTTC. This chain links TRBV9 with TRBJ2-1, with D possibly being TRBD2 (6 bases). The CDR3 spans 13 residues. The V gene lost 5 bases and the J gene lost 6 bases, with 12 bases spanning the gap. Germline CDR1 and CDR2: SGDLS and YYNGEE.

This clonotype was counted at least ten times. The chain couples TRBV7-3 to TRBJ2-5; TRBD2 agrees at 11 bases. The germline V gene encodes CDR1 SGHTA and CDR2 FQGTGA. The CDR3 sequence is 15 residues long. With 5 bases clipped from V and 4 bases from J, the junction kept 6 bases outside the gene matches. CDR3 sequence (DNA): TGTGCCAGCAGCCCCTCAGGGACTAGCGGAGAGACCCAGTACTTC. Amino acid sequence: CASSPSGTSGETQYF.